This TCR beta chain was sequenced in a study of CD8 T cells in ankylosing spondylitis. In TCRdb, the 5' RACE reads were re-called with MiXCR into one record per CDR3 protein. The table lists about 210,000 distinct CDR3 sequences, about 6.7% of them singletons. Broader study findings: A TCR beta motif made of under 10 highly homologous variants seemed typical of ankylosing spondylitis blood.

This clonotype was observed many times. Its antigen remains unknown. The sequence derives from a male donor with ankylosing spondylitis. Sequencing was done on a sample of blood, either unsorted or a sorted T cell fraction (not recorded which).

As DNA, the CDR3 is TGCAGTGCTAACTCCCCTATTAATAGCGGGAGGGCCTACGAGCAGTACTTC. Translation: CSANSPINSGRAYEQYF. The chain couples TRBV20-1 to TRBJ2-7, with 11 bases fitting TRBD2. The junction had 13 bases not matched to a gene; V was cut back by 4 bases and J by 2 bases. The CDR3 sequence is 17 residues long. Germline lookup yields CDR1 DFQATT and CDR2 SNEGSKA (reference sequence).